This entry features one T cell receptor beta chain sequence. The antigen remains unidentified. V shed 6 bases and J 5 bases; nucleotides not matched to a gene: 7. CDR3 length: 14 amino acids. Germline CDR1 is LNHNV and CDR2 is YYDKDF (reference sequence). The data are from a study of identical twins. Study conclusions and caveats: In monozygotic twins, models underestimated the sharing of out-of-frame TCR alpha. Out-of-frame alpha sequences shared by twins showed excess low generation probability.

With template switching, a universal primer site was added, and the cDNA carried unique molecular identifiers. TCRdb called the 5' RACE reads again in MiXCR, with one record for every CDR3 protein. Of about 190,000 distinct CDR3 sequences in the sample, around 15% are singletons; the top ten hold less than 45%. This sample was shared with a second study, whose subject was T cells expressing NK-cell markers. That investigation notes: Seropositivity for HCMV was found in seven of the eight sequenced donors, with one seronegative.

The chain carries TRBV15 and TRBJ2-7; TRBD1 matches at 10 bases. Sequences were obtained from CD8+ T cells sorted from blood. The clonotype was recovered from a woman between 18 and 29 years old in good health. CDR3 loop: CATSIPGQGHEQYF. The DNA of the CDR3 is TGTGCCACCAGTATTCCGGGACAGGGGCACGAGCAGTACTTC.